The 8 T cell receptor beta chains below come from one sample, sequenced in a study of OX40 agonist ivuxolimab in advanced cancers. TCRdb keeps only in-frame clones here, not all; method: immunoSEQ multiplex PCR. This sample yields about 100,000 clones, of which around 89% are seen a single time; around 0.16% belongs to the top ten. This material consisted of CD4+ or CD8+ T cells sorted from blood, taken in a trial of the OX40 agonist ivuxolimab. These receptors all stem from an adult with an advanced solid tumor such as melanoma, head and neck, liver or kidney cancer.

The genes are TRBV4-1 and TRBJ2-2, with D uncertain. From germline, CDR1 is MGHRA and CDR2 YSYEKL. The CDR3 sequence is 15 residues long. V gave up 0 bases and J gave up 13 bases, with 18 bases separating them. The CDR3 DNA sequence: TGCGCCAGCAGCCAAGATGGCCTAGGCCTTAATGGGCTGTTTTTT. This sequence encodes CASSQDGLGLNGLFF.

The chain has TRBV19 and TRBJ2-4, with a weak D call TRBD1 (5 bases). V was trimmed by 5 bases and J by 0 bases, leaving 14 bases between them. Per the germline V gene, CDR1 is LNHDA and CDR2 is SQIVND (reference sequence). CDR3 size: 16 residues. CDR3 protein: CASSSGSLLAKNIQYF. The CDR3 DNA reads as TGTGCCAGTAGTTCAGGGTCGCTGTTAGCCAAAAACATTCAGTACTTC. Filled out from reference TRBV19 and TRBJ2-4, the complete variable domain reads DGGITQSPKYLFRKEGQNVTLSCEQNLNHDAMYWYRQDPGQGLRLIYYSQIVNDFQKGDIAEGYSVSREKKESFPLTVTSAQKNPTAFYLCASSSGSLLAKNIQYFGAGTRLSVL.

Notes on this clone: One junction end disagrees with the germline gene, perhaps due to a read error. V is TRBV2 and J is TRBJ2-7, with unresolved D. The germline V gene encodes CDR1 SNHLY and CDR2 FYNNEI. CDR3 length: 14 residues. The CDR3 is CASSVESSSDEQYF. In nucleotides, the CDR3 is TGTGCCAGCAGTGTAGAAAGCTCCTCCGACGAGCAGTACTTC.

This chain uses TRBV7-3 with TRBJ2-3; D remains unclear. The CDR3 consists of 13 residues. Germline V gene lookup returns CDR1 SGHTA and CDR2 FQGTGA. The ends were cut back, 3 bases at V and 4 bases at J, with 8 bases in the middle. The CDR3 spells CASSFGSSDTQYF. The CDR3 region has the DNA TGTGCCAGCAGCTTTGGCTCGTCAGATACGCAGTATTTT.

V and J are TRBV5-1 and TRBJ2-7; 11 bases match TRBD2. The CDR3 is made up of 14 amino acids. After removal of 1 base from V and 12 bases from J, the junction contained 9 bases not matched to a gene. Germline CDR1 reads SGHRS; CDR2 reads YFSETQ. Here the CDR3 DNA reads TGCGCCAGCAGCTTGACGATGACTAGCGGGGCTGCGTACTTC. This sequence encodes CASSLTMTSGAAYF. Looking up the rest from reference TRBV5-1 and TRBJ2-7 gives the full variable domain: KAGVTQTPRYLIKTRGQQVTLSCSPISGHRSVSWYQQTPGQGLQFLFEYFSETQRNKGNFPGRFSGRQFSNSRSEMNVSTLELGDSALYLCASSLTMTSGAAYFGPGTRLTVT.

The CDR3 nucleotides are TGTGCCATCAGGGGGAACCAAGAGACCCAGTACTTC. This sequence encodes CAIRGNQETQYF. The chain employs TRBV10-3 and TRBJ2-5; unclear D gene. V was clipped by 6 bases and J by 0 bases, with 5 bases between them. The CDR3 totals 12 residues. Germline values: CDR1 ENHRY, CDR2 SYGVKD.

The rearrangement uses TRBV5-1 and TRBJ2-5; TRBD2 aligns across 7 bases. With 4 bases clipped from V and 4 bases from J, the junction kept 10 bases outside the gene matches. The V gene's germline CDR1 is SGHRS and CDR2 YFSETQ. The CDR3 runs 15 residues. The CDR3 DNA sequence: TGCGCCAGCAGCAGAAATAGCGGGTCCTTAGAGACCCAGTACTTC. This codes for CASSRNSGSLETQYF.

The J gene is TRBJ2-3, the V gene TRBV19, with TRBD1 matching 7 bases. Per the germline V gene, CDR1 is LNHDA and CDR2 is SQIVND (reference sequence). The trim removed 4 bases at V and 5 bases at J, leaving 3 bases unmatched. The CDR3 has 13 residues. The CDR3 region has the DNA TGTGCCAGTAGTAGACAGGGTCTAGATACGCAGTATTTT. Protein: CASSRQGLDTQYF.